These 15 T cell receptor beta chains were sequenced from one sample in a study of Ad26.COV2.S vaccination and SARS-CoV-2 variants. The treatment was: roughly 19 received Ad26.COV2.S at low or high dose, single or two shots; a few received placebo; per-sample allocation not given. Day 63 after the first vaccine or placebo injection was the time point for sampling. Profiling relied on immunoSEQ multiplex PCR, and the TCRdb table lists in-frame clones only, not all of them. The sample records approximately 420,000 clones, roughly 90% being singletons. Material: peripheral blood, obtained in a trial of Ad26.COV2.S vaccine versus placebo. All receptors derive from a person between 18 and 60 years old who received the Ad26.COV2.S COVID-19 vaccine or a placebo.

Note on this clone: The same CDR3 is also encoded by other DNA sequences in this sample. The chain has TRBV4-1 and TRBJ1-3; D gene uncertain. There are 16 residues in the CDR3. Trimming pared 0 bases from V and 0 bases from J, leaving 9 bases between. Per germline, CDR1 MGHRA and CDR2 YSYEKL. The CDR3 coding sequence is TGCGCCAGCAGCCAAGATTACGGGGTCTCTGGAAACACCATATATTTT. Translated, it gives CASSQDYGVSGNTIYF.

J is TRBJ2-1 and V is TRBV6-2 or TRBV6-3, with TRBD2 matching 11 bases. The CDR3 runs 16 residues. J was trimmed by 9 bases and V by 2 bases; bases with no gene match: 9. CDR1 MNHEY and CDR2 SVGEGT come from the germline V gene. The DNA for the CDR3 is TGTGCCAGCAGTTACCATAGCGGGGGGGCCTTGCCTGAGCAGTTCTTC. Protein: CASSYHSGGALPEQFF.

V and J are TRBV6-5 and TRBJ1-1, with 7 bases matching TRBD1. Germline assignment: CDR1 MNHEY and CDR2 SVGAGI. The CDR3 covers 14 residues. With V trimmed by 4 bases and J by 3 bases, 5 bases remained unmatched. The CDR3 spells CASSSGTAYTEAFF. The CDR3 DNA reads TGTGCCAGCAGTTCCGGGACAGCATACACTGAAGCTTTCTTT.

CDR3 region: CASSLGGQAGEPQHF. The CDR3 coding sequence is TGTGCCAGCAGCTTAGGCGGGCAGGCGGGAGAGCCCCAGCATTTT. The rearrangement links TRBV7-2 to TRBJ1-5; D not resolved. Looked up from germline, CDR1 is SGHTA and CDR2 is FQGNSA. This CDR3 is built from 15 residues. The V end was cut by 1 base, the J end by 8 bases, with 15 bases between.

The chain is built from TRBV6-5 and TRBJ2-1; weak D call: TRBD2 (6 bases). Germline CDR1 reads MNHEY; CDR2 reads SVGAGI. V was pared by 0 bases and J by 3 bases, with 9 bases between. The CDR3 extends over 15 amino acids. The CDR3 spells CASSYSRRGYNEQFF. The CDR3 DNA follows: TGTGCCAGCAGTTACTCTAGGAGGGGCTACAATGAGCAGTTCTTC.

This clone was detected ten times or more. The chain carries TRBV28 and TRBJ2-3, with D maybe TRBD1 (5 bases). Trimming took 5 bases from V and 0 from J, leaving 9 bases between them. Germline CDR1 reads MDHEN; CDR2 reads SYDVKM. The CDR3 is 14 amino acids. The CDR3 loop is CASSTPGSTDTQYF. DNA for the CDR3: TGTGCCAGCAGTACCCCAGGGAGCACAGATACGCAGTATTTT.

The J gene is TRBJ2-1, the V gene TRBV10-3; 9 bases match TRBD2. CDR3 length: 16 residues. V was pared by 0 bases and J by 8 bases, with 8 bases of the junction left unmatched. Germline-derived CDR1 and CDR2 are ENHRY and SYGVKD. CDR3 DNA sequence: TGTGCCATCAGTGAGTCGAGAGGCGGGGGGGCCCATGAGCAGTTCTTC. Its translation is CAISESRGGGAHEQFF.

Comment on this clone: Other DNA sequences from this sample encode an identical CDR3 as well. The rearrangement links TRBV7-3 to TRBJ1-5, with 7 bases aligning to TRBD1. J lost 7 bases, V lost 2 bases, and 2 bases had no gene match. The CDR3 loop spans 13 amino acids. The germline gives CDR1 SGHTA, CDR2 FQGTGA. The CDR3 loop is CASSLQGGQPQHF. In nucleotides, the CDR3 is TGTGCCAGCAGCTTACAGGGGGGCCAGCCCCAGCATTTT.

The V call is TRBV11-2, the J call TRBJ2-7, with 9 positions matching TRBD2. The germline V gene encodes CDR1 SGHAT and CDR2 FQNNGV. V was clipped by 5 bases and J by 4 bases; unmatched bases: 6. This CDR3 has 14 residues. CDR3 DNA sequence: TGTGCCAGCAGCCCCGGGACTAGCCCATACGAGCAGTACTTC. Encoded protein: CASSPGTSPYEQYF.

The gene calls are TRBV3-1 (or the pseudogene TRBV3-2) and TRBJ1-5, with D hard to call. V was pared by 0 bases and J by 0 bases, with 21 bases between. Germline V lookup: CDR1 LGHDT, CDR2 YNNKEL (reference sequence). This CDR3 is built from 20 residues. This CDR3 is CASSQEACSETGNSNQPQHF. CDR3 nucleotide sequence: TGTGCCAGCAGCCAAGAAGCTTGTTCAGAGACTGGGAATAGCAATCAGCCCCAGCATTTT.

This rearrangement joins TRBV3-1 (or the pseudogene TRBV3-2) to TRBJ2-5; the match to TRBD1 covers 12 bases. CDR1 and CDR2 (germline): LGHDT, YNNKEL (reference sequence). CDR3 size: 15 residues. V was clipped by 3 bases and J by 5 bases; unmatched bases: 4. The CDR3 bases are TGTGCCAGCAGCCAGGGGACAGGGGGCTTGGAGACCCAGTACTTC. This codes for CASSQGTGGLETQYF.

The CDR3: CASSGSFGTSSYNEQFF. CDR3 in DNA: TGTGCCAGCAGCGGTTCTTTCGGGACGAGCTCCTACAATGAGCAGTTCTTC. This rearrangement joins TRBV9 to TRBJ2-1; either TRBD1 or TRBD2 may fit D (5 bases each). Germline V gene sequence: CDR1 SGDLS, CDR2 YYNGEE. V dropped 3 bases and J dropped 0 bases, with 16 bases sitting between them. The CDR3 covers 17 residues.

The chain has TRBV28 and TRBJ2-1; 9 nucleotides align to TRBD2. V shed 3 bases and J 9 bases; nucleotides not matched to a gene: 6. CDR3 length: 14 amino acids. Germline lookup yields CDR1 MDHEN and CDR2 SYDVKM. DNA for the CDR3: TGTGCCAGCAGTTTCGCGGGGGGGCATGGTGAGCAGTTCTTC. This translates into CASSFAGGHGEQFF. Together with reference TRBV28 and TRBJ2-1, the CDR3 gives the full variable domain: DVKVTQSSRYLVKRTGEKVFLECVQDMDHENMFWYRQDPGLGLRLIYFSYDVKMKEKGDIPEGYSVSREKKERFSLILESASTNQTSMYLCASSFAGGHGEQFFGPGTRLTVL.

The genes are TRBV10-3 and TRBJ1-2; the D gene is possibly TRBD1 (5 bases). The CDR3 extends over 12 amino acids. Trimming removed 6 bases at V and 0 bases at J, with 5 bases between. In germline, CDR1 is ENHRY, CDR2 SYGVKD. The CDR3 is CAIRTANYGYTF. The DNA of the CDR3 is TGTGCCATCAGGACAGCTAACTATGGCTACACCTTC.

The CDR3 is CASSLRRPPGDTQYF. In DNA form, the CDR3 reads TGTGCCAGCAGCTTACGACGCCCCCCGGGAGATACGCAGTATTTT. The chain has TRBV11-2 and TRBJ2-3; D call uncertain. CDR1 is SGHAT and CDR2 is FQNNGV in the germline V gene. CDR3 length equals 15 residues. V was trimmed by 2 bases and J by 5 bases, leaving 14 bases between them.